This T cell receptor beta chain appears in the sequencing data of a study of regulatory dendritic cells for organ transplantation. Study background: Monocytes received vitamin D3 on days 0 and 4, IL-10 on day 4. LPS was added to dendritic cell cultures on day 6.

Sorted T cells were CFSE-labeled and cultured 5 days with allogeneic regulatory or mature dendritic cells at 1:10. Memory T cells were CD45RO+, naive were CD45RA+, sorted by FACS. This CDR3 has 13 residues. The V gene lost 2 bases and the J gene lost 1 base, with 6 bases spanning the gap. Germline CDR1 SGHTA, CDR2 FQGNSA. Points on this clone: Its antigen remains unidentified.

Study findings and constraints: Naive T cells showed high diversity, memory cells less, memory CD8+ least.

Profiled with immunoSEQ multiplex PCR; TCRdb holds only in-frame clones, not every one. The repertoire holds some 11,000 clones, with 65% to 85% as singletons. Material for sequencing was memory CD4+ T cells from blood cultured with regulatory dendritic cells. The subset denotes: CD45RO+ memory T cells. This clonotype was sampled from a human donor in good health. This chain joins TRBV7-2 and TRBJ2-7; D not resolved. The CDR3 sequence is CASSLYSSYEQYF. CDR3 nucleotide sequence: TGTGCCAGCAGCTTATACTCGTCCTACGAGCAGTACTTC.